Presented here are 17 T cell receptor beta chains from one specimen sequenced in a study of shared clonotypes between healthy human individuals. Assay used: immunoSEQ multiplex PCR; TCRdb lists only in-frame clones, some missing. The sample records about 1.9 million clones, over 85% being singletons. CD45RO negativity and positive selection for CCR7 defined naive CD8 cells, a population that excluded terminally differentiated effector memory CD45RA+ cells. The sample comprised naive CD8+ T cells from PBMCs. The receptors stem from a young man in good health. Some clones in this sample may be carry-over from other donors' samples.

The rearrangement uses TRBV7-2 and TRBJ2-1; TRBD2 matches 13 bases. The length of the CDR3 is 17 residues. Trimming at V came to 7 bases and at J to 5 bases, leaving 11 bases not matched to a gene. Germline CDR1 reads SGHTA; CDR2 reads FQGNSA. CDR3 DNA sequence: TGTGCCAGCACCCCCCGCGGTGGGACTAGCGGGAACAATGAGCAGTTCTTC. This translates into CASTPRGGTSGNNEQFF. Looking up the rest from reference TRBV7-2 and TRBJ2-1 gives the full variable domain: GAGVSQSPSNKVTEKGKDVELRCDPISGHTALYWYRQSLGQGLEFLIYFQGNSAPDKSGLPSDRFSAERTGGSVSTLTIQRTQQEDSAVYLCASTPRGGTSGNNEQFFGPGTRLTVL.

As concerns this clone: The identical CDR3 is also encoded by other nucleotide sequences in the sample. The gene calls are TRBV27 and TRBJ2-7; D is perhaps TRBD2 (6 bases). Trimming left V 9 bases short and J 2 bases short, with 14 bases between. The CDR3 spans 13 residues. Germline CDR1 is MNHEY and CDR2 is SMNVEV (reference sequence). For the CDR3, the DNA is TGTGCCAGTACCGGAGGGATTCCCTACGAGCAGTACTTC. Amino acid sequence: CASTGGIPYEQYF.

In its sample, this clone was seen once. This chain links TRBV6-5 with TRBJ1-5; tentatively, D is TRBD1 (6 bases). The ends were cut back, 5 bases at V and 5 bases at J, with 10 bases in the middle. Per the germline V gene, CDR1 is MNHEY and CDR2 is SVGAGI. This CDR3 has 13 amino acids. The CDR3 reads CASSTNRDQPQHF. The CDR3 DNA is TGTGCCAGCAGTACCAACAGGGATCAGCCCCAGCATTTT.

The CDR3: CASSLSWQSSNYGYTF. CDR3 nucleotide sequence: TGTGCCAGCAGCTTATCGTGGCAGTCCAGCAACTATGGCTACACCTTC. The rearrangement uses TRBV7-9 and TRBJ1-2; D ambiguous. From germline, CDR1 is SEHNR and CDR2 FQNEAQ (reference sequence). The V end was cut by 2 bases, the J end by 2 bases, with 15 bases between. This CDR3 has 16 amino acids.

On this clone: This specimen includes other DNA sequences encoding the same CDR3. The V call is TRBV27, the J call TRBJ2-7; 7 positions agree with TRBD1. Looked up from germline, CDR1 is MNHEY and CDR2 is SMNVEV (reference sequence). The CDR3 totals 14 residues. The V and J ends lost 6 bases and 0 bases, in that order; junction bases with no gene match: 5. Written as DNA, the CDR3 is TGTGCCAGCAGCTTCCGGGACAGCTCCTACGAGCAGTACTTC. Its protein is CASSFRDSSYEQYF.

V is TRBV14 and J is TRBJ2-5; D gene uncertain. V gave up 0 bases and J gave up 5 bases, with 10 bases separating them. The CDR3 runs to 14 residues. The V gene's germline CDR1 is SGHDN and CDR2 FVKESK. In nucleotides, the CDR3 is TGTGCCAGCAGCCAAGATCCCTTCCAGGAGACCCAGTACTTC. The encoded protein is CASSQDPFQETQYF.

The rearrangement uses TRBV20-1 and TRBJ2-7; D not resolved. Trimming took off 8 bases at V and 4 bases at J, with 12 bases between the two ends. The V gene's germline CDR1 is DFQATT and CDR2 SNEGSKA (reference sequence). This CDR3 is built from 11 residues. Here the CDR3 reads CSLPQEYEQYF. CDR3 coding DNA: TGCAGTTTGCCCCAAGAGTACGAGCAGTACTTC.

As for this clone: The junction departs from germline at one end; a sequencing error may be responsible. The CDR3 here is CASRLGSGTTPVDEQFF. The CDR3 DNA follows: TGTGCCAGCAGATTAGGCTCCGGGACTACCCCCGTCGATGAGCAGTTCTTC. V usage is TRBV7-6 and J usage is TRBJ2-1; 7 nucleotides agree with TRBD2. CDR1 and CDR2 from the germline V gene are SGHVS and FNYEAQ. This CDR3 spans 17 amino acids.

This rearrangement joins TRBV28 to TRBJ2-1; D gene uncertain. Germline assignment: CDR1 MDHEN and CDR2 SYDVKM. V lost 2 bases, J lost 6 bases, and 8 bases lay in between. There are 13 residues in the CDR3. CDR3 sequence reads: CASSLEVGNEQFF. The CDR3 nucleotides are TGTGCCAGCAGTTTAGAAGTGGGCAATGAGCAGTTCTTC. The variable domain in full, completed from reference TRBV28 and TRBJ2-1, reads DVKVTQSSRYLVKRTGEKVFLECVQDMDHENMFWYRQDPGLGLRLIYFSYDVKMKEKGDIPEGYSVSREKKERFSLILESASTNQTSMYLCASSLEVGNEQFFGPGTRLTVL.

In the case of this clone: Other DNA sequences within the sample encode an identical CDR3. The chain links TRBV19 to TRBJ2-5; the D is unclear. The CDR3 loop spans 13 amino acids. Trimming removed 0 bases at V and 5 bases at J, with 7 bases between. Germline-derived CDR1 and CDR2 are LNHDA and SQIVND (reference sequence). This CDR3 is CASSIDLGETQYF. CDR3 DNA sequence: TGTGCCAGTAGTATAGATCTGGGGGAGACCCAGTACTTC.

The rearrangement uses TRBV7-3 and TRBJ2-2; D is unclear. Germline lookup yields CDR1 SGHTA and CDR2 FQGTGA. V lost 4 bases, J lost 5 bases, and 20 bases lay in between. The CDR3 has 17 residues. The CDR3 here is CASSSVPSVTRTGELFF. In DNA, the CDR3 is TGTGCCAGCAGCTCAGTTCCTTCAGTAACTCGGACCGGGGAGCTGTTTTTT.

The chain has TRBV6-1 and TRBJ1-5, with TRBD1 as a possible D gene (6 bases). The V end lost 1 base, the J end lost 1 base, and 20 bases lay between the germline ends. The V gene's germline CDR1 is MNHNS and CDR2 SASEGT. The CDR3 has 19 amino acids. The DNA of the CDR3 is TGTGCCAGCAGTGAAGGTTCGTCGGGGGGCCCTAAAAGCAATCAGCCCCAGCATTTT. It translates to CASSEGSSGGPKSNQPQHF.

The chain carries TRBV5-1 and TRBJ2-1, with TRBD1 as a possible D gene (5 bases). The V gene lost 1 base and the J gene lost 7 bases, with 18 bases spanning the gap. Germline-derived CDR1 and CDR2 are SGHRS and YFSETQ. The CDR3 is 16 residues long. The CDR3 here is CASSLYGASFKNEQFF. The CDR3 nucleotides are TGCGCCAGCAGCTTGTATGGGGCCTCTTTTAAGAATGAGCAGTTCTTC.

The chain has TRBV4-1 and TRBJ2-3; D perhaps matches TRBD1 (5 bases). V shed 4 bases and J shed 2 bases, with 16 bases lying between them. This CDR3 spans 16 amino acids. Germline CDR1 is MGHRA and CDR2 is YSYEKL. CDR3 in DNA: TGCGCCAGCAGCCCTCCGTGGGGCGTAGACACAGATACGCAGTATTTT. This codes for CASSPPWGVDTDTQYF.

The chain links TRBV29-1 to TRBJ2-7; D is possibly TRBD1 (6 bases). The CDR3 consists of 12 residues. Trimming removed 7 bases at V and 4 bases at J, with 14 bases between. CDR1 is SQVTM and CDR2 is ANQGSEA in the germline V gene. The CDR3 region is CSAQVGAYEQYF. The CDR3 DNA sequence: TGCAGCGCCCAGGTGGGGGCGTACGAGCAGTACTTC.

Concerning this clone: This same CDR3 is encoded by further DNA sequences in the sample. V and J are TRBV10-3 and TRBJ2-6; D remains unclear. CDR3 length equals 15 residues. Germline assignment: CDR1 ENHRY and CDR2 SYGVKD. V gave up 3 bases and J gave up 0 bases, with 6 bases separating them. The CDR3 sequence: CAISEGSSGANVLTF. The CDR3 region has the DNA TGTGCCATCAGTGAAGGTAGCTCTGGGGCCAACGTCCTGACTTTC.

The chain couples TRBV28 to TRBJ1-3; D uncertain. There are 15 residues in the CDR3. The V gene lost 2 bases and the J gene lost 0 bases, with 8 bases spanning the gap. Germline CDR1 is MDHEN and CDR2 is SYDVKM. CDR3 in amino acids: CASSLTDISGNTIYF. The CDR3 nucleotides are TGTGCCAGCAGTTTAACCGACATCTCTGGAAACACCATATATTTT.